What follows describes a single TCR beta chain. Its antigen is as yet unknown. The data originate from a study of cytomegalovirus exposure and HLA in healthy donors. Looking at the study overall: The approximately 130 validation repertoires and the 666 first-cohort repertoires shared a platform, a later analysis reported.

The CDR3 spans 14 residues. Germline loops: CDR1 SNHLY, CDR2 FYNNEI. The ends were cut back, 1 base at V and 4 bases at J, with 11 bases in the middle. General study results and limits: Among the CMV-associated chains, a few were confirmed in vitro as specific for CMV antigens.

Assay used: immunoSEQ multiplex PCR; TCRdb lists only in-frame clones, some missing. The sample contains 150,000 to 200,000 clones, 86% of which appear only once. Sequenced material: PBMCs. The V gene is TRBV2, the J gene TRBJ2-7, with D perhaps TRBD2 (5 bases). The source is a man younger than 30 in good health and CMV-seropositive. Here the CDR3 reads CASSEGAEAYEQYF. As DNA, the CDR3 is TGTGCCAGCAGTGAAGGGGCGGAGGCATACGAGCAGTACTTC.